This T cell receptor (beta chain) was sequenced in a study of vaccination and CD4 T cells after COVID-19. Findings and limits, study-wide: Convalescent patients' clones that were vaccine-specific were spike mono-reactive in 304 of 307 cases.

The CDR3 runs to 13 residues. Trimming left V 8 bases short and J 1 base short, with 11 bases between. CDR1 and CDR2 from the germline V gene are SNHLY and FYNNEI. A few counts support this clonotype. Its specificity is unknown. Sequenced with the Oncomine TCR Beta short-read assay was DNA taken from cultured CD4+ T cells. TCRdb independently ran MiXCR on the PCR reads; one entry per CDR3 protein. Of about 13,000 distinct CDR3 sequences in the sample, around 45% were seen once. Treatment of the sample: roughly 10-day PBMC culture with coronavirus spike peptide pools or control peptides (ViraFEST assay).

The chain uses TRBV2 and TRBJ1-1; D may be TRBD1 (6 bases). Material: CD4+ T cells from blood, cultured in vitro. This TCR derives from a human donor who had recovered from COVID-19. Here the CDR3 reads CASSSDRNTEAFF. The CDR3 coding sequence is TGTGCCAGCTCCTCGGACAGGAACACTGAAGCTTTCTTT.